The clone carrying this T cell receptor beta chain appeared a single time. Its antigen is unidentified. Germline CDR1 SEHNR, CDR2 FQNEAQ (reference sequence). The CDR3 length is 13 residues. The V end lost 4 bases, the J end lost 1 base, and 7 bases lay between the germline ends. Sequencing of cultured CD4+ T cell DNA used the Oncomine TCR Beta short-read assay. One entry per CDR3 protein, called by TCRdb with MiXCR from the PCR reads. The sample yields roughly 28,000 distinct CDR3 sequences, 62% seen once. Noted treatment: roughly 10-day PBMC culture with coronavirus spike peptide pools or control peptides (ViraFEST assay). This entry belongs to a study of vaccination and CD4 T cells after COVID-19.

The sequencing here drew on CD4+ T cells from blood, cultured in vitro, taken after SARS-CoV-2 vaccination. The TCR comes from a human donor who received a COVID-19 vaccine. This sequence joins TRBV7-9 and TRBJ1-1; a possible D gene is TRBD1 (5 bases). The CDR3 DNA follows: TGTGCCAGCAGCTCCGGACAGAACACTGAAGCTTTCTTT. Its translation: CASSSGQNTEAFF.